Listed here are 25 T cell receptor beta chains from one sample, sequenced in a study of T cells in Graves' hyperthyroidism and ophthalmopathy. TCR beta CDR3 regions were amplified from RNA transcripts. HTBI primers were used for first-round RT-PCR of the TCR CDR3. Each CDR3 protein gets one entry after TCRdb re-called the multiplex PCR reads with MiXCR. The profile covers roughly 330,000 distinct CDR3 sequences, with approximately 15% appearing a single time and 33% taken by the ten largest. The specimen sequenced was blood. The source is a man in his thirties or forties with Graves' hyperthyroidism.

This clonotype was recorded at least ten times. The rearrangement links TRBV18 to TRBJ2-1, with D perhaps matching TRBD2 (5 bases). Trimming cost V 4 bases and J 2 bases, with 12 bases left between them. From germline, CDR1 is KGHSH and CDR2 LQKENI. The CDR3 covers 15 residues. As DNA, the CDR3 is TGTGCCAGCTCACGTGAGGGAAAGGCCTACAATGAGCAGTTCTTC. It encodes CASSREGKAYNEQFF.

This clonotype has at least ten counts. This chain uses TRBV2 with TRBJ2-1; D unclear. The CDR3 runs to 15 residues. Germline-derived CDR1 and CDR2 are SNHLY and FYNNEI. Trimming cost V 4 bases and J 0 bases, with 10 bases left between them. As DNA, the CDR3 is TGTGCCAGCAGTGGGGCACCGAGCTCCTACAATGAGCAGTTCTTC. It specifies CASSGAPSSYNEQFF.

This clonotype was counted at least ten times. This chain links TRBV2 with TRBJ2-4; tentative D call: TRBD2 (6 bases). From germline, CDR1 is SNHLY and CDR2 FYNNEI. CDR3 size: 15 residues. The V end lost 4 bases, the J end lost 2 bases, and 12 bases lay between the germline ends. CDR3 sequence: CASSAGLQTKNIQYF. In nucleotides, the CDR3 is TGTGCCAGCAGTGCGGGACTCCAAACCAAAAACATTCAGTACTTC.

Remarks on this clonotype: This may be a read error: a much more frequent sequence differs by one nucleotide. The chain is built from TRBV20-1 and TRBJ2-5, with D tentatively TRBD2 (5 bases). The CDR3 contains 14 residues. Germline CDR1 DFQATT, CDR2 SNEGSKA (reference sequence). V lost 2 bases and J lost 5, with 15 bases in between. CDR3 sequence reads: CSARNTWRTETQYF. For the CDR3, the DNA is TGCAGTGCTAGAAACACATGGAGGACGGAGACCCAGTACTTC.

CDR3 protein: CASSLIQGQGANTQYF. The CDR3 DNA reads as TGTGCCAGCAGCCTGATCCAAGGACAGGGGGCGAATACGCAGTATTTT. This chain connects TRBV6-1 to TRBJ2-3, with TRBD1 matching 11 bases. The V gene end was trimmed by 6 bases and the J gene end by 7 bases; junction bases not matched to a gene: 12. Germline V gene sequence: CDR1 MNHNS, CDR2 SASEGT. There are 16 residues in the CDR3.

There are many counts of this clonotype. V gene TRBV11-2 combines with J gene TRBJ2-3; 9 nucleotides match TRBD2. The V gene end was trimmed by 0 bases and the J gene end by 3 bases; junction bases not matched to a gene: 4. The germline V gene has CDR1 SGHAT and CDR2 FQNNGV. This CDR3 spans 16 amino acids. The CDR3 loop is CASSLDASGTTDTQYF. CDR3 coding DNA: TGTGCCAGCAGCTTAGATGCTAGCGGGACGACAGATACGCAGTATTTT.

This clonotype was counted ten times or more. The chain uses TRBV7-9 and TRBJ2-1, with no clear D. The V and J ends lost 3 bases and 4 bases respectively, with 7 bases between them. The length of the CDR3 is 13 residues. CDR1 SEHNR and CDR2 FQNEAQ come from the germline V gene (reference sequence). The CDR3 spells CASSLIGYNEQFF. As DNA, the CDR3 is TGTGCCAGCAGCTTGATTGGATACAATGAGCAGTTCTTC.

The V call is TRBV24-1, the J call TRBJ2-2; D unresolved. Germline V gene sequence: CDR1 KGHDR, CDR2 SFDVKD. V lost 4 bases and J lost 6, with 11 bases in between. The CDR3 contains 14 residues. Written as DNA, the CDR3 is TGTGCCACCAGTGACTCATTCAGGTCCGGGGAGCTGTTTTTT. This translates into CATSDSFRSGELFF.

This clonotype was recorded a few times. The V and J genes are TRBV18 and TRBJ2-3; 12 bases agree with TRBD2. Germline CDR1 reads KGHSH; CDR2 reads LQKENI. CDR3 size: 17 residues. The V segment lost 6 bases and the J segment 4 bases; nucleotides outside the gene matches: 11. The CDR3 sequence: CASSPPTSGGSADTQYF. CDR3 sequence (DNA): TGTGCCAGCTCCCCGCCGACTAGCGGGGGCTCCGCAGATACGCAGTATTTT.

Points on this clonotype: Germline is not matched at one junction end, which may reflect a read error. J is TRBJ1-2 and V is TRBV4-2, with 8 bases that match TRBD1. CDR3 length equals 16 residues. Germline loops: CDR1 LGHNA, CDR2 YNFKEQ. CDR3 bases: TGTGCCAGCAGCGAAGAGCGGACAGGGAGTTTGATAGGCTACACCTTC. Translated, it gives CASSEERTGSLIGYTF.

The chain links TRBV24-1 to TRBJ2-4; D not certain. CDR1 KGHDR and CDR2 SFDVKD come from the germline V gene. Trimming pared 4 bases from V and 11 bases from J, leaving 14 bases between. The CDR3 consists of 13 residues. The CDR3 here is CATSDHLDRFQYF. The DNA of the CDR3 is TGTGCCACCAGTGACCACCTCGATCGCTTTCAGTACTTC.

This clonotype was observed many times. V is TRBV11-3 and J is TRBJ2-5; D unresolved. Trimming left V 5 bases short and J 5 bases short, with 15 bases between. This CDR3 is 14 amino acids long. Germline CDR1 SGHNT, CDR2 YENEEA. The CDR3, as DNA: TGTGCCAGCAGCCTAATCGCCTCCGTGGAGACCCAGTACTTC. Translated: CASSLIASVETQYF.

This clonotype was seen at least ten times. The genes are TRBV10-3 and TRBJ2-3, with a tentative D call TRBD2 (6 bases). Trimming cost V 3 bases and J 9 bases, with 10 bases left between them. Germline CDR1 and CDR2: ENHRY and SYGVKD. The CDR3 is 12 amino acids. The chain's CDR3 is CAISEGGDTQYF. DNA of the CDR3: TGTGCCATCAGTGAAGGAGGGGACACGCAGTATTTT.

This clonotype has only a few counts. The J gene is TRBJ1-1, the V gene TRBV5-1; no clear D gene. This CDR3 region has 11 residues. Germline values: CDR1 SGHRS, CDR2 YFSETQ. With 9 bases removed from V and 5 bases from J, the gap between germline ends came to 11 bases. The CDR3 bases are TGCGCCACCGCCGTCGGGACTGAAGCTTTCTTT. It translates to CATAVGTEAFF.

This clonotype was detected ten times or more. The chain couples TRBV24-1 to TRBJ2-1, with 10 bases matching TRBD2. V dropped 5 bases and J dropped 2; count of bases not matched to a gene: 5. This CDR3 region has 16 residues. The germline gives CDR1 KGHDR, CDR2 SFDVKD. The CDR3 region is CATSAGLAAPYNEQFF. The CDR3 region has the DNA TGTGCCACCAGTGCAGGACTAGCGGCCCCCTACAATGAGCAGTTCTTC.

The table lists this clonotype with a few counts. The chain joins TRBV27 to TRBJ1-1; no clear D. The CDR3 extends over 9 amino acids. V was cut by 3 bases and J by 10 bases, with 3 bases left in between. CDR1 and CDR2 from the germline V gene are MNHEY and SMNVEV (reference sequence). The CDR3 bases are TGTGCCAGCAGTTTTAGAGCTTTCTTT. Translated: CASSFRAFF.

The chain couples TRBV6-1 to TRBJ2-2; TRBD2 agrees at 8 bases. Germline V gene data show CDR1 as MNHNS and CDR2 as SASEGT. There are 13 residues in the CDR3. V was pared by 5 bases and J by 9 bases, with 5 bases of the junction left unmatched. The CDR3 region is CASSTGGGRELFF. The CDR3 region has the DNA TGTGCCAGCAGTACGGGGGGGGGCCGGGAGCTGTTTTTT.

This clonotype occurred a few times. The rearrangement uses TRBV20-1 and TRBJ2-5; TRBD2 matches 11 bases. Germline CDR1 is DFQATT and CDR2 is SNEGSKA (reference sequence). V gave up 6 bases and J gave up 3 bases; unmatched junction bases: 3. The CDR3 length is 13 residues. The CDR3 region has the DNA TGCAGTGCCCCGACTAGCGGGAAAGAGACCCAGTACTTC. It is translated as CSAPTSGKETQYF.

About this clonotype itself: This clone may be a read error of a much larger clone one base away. CDR3 in DNA: TGTGCCAGCAGCGCCGGGACAGGGGGGGCCAAAAACATTCAGTACTTC. This gives the protein CASSAGTGGAKNIQYF. This chain connects TRBV5-5 to TRBJ2-4; 11 nucleotides agree with TRBD1. In germline, CDR1 is SGHKS, CDR2 YYEKEE (reference sequence). The CDR3 is 16 residues long. V was pared by 4 bases and J by 1 base, with 4 bases of the junction left unmatched.

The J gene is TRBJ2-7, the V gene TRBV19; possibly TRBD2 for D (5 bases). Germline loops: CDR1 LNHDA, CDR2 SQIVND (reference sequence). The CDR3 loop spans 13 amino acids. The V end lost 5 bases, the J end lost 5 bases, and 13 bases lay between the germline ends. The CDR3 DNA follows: TGTGCCAGTAGTCCCCGGGCGGGCAACGAGCAGTACTTC. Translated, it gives CASSPRAGNEQYF.

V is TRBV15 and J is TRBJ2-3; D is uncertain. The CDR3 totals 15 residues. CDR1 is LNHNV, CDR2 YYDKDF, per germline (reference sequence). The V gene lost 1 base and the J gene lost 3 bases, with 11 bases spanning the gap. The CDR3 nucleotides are TGTGCCACCAGCAGAGTGACCCGGAGAACAGATACGCAGTATTTT. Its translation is CATSRVTRRTDTQYF. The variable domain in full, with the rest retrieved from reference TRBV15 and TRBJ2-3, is DAMVIQNPRYQVTQFGKPVTLSCSQTLNHNVMYWYQQKSSQAPKLLFHYYDKDFNNEADTPDNFQSRRPNTSFCFLDIRSPGLGDTAMYLCATSRVTRRTDTQYFGPGTRLTVL.

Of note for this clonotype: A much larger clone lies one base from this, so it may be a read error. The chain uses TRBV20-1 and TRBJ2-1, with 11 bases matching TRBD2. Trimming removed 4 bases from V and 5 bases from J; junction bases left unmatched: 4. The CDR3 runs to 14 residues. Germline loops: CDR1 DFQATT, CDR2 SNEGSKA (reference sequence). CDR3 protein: CSATEGLADNEQFF. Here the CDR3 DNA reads TGCAGTGCTACGGAGGGACTAGCGGACAATGAGCAGTTCTTC.

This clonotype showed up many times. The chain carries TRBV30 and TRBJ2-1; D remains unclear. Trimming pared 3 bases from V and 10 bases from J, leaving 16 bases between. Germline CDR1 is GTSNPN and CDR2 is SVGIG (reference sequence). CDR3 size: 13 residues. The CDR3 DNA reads TGTGCCTGGAGACGTAACCAGTTAGCCGAGCAGTTCTTC. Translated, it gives CAWRRNQLAEQFF.

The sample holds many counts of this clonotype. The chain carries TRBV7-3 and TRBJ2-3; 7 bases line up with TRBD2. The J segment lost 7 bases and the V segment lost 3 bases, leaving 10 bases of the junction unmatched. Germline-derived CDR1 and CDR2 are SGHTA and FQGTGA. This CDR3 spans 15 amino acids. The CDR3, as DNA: TGTGCCAGCAGCTTTTCGGGGGGTGAGGACTATACGCAGTATTTT. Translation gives CASSFSGGEDYTQYF.

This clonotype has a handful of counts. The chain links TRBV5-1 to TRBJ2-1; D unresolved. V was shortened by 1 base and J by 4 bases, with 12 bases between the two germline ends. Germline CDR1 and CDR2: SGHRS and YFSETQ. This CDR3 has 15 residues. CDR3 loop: CASSLTDREYNEQFF. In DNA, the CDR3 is TGCGCCAGCAGCTTGACGGACCGCGAATACAATGAGCAGTTCTTC.